This TCR beta chain appears in the sequencing data of a study of Graves' ophthalmopathy and Graves' hyperthyroidism. Study observations and caveats: This model predicted ophthalmopathy progression (sensitivity around 71%, specificity roughly 72%). Thyroid clonotypes that were expanded above 0.001 frequency mostly also appeared in blood. Using a 13-signature model, the authors split ophthalmopathy from stable hyperthyroidism, with 87.88% sensitivity and 75% to 82% specificity.

Moderate-to-severe activity, CAS ≥3, NOSPECS ≥4 and a duration under 3 months were seen in donors with ophthalmopathy. Scientists amplified the TCR beta CDR3 regions from RNA transcripts. Scientists carried out first-round RT-PCR using HTBI primers and then a second-round multiplex PCR. Using its own MiXCR run on the multiplex PCR reads, TCRdb lists one record per CDR3 protein. The sample contains 210,000 or so distinct CDR3 sequences, approximately 29% of which appear only once. Many counts were recorded for this clonotype. What it binds is not known. This TCR derives from a man between 50 and 59 years old with Graves' ophthalmopathy. Sequenced material: peripheral blood.

This CDR3 reads CASSLTREAWGYTF. For the CDR3, the DNA is TGTGCCAGCAGCTTAACCCGGGAAGCTTGGGGCTACACCTTC. The chain couples TRBV7-8 to TRBJ1-2; D gene uncertain. This CDR3 is built from 14 residues. Germline values: CDR1 SGHVS, CDR2 FQNEAQ. V lost 2 bases and J 8 bases, leaving 15 bases between the germline ends. The variable domain in full, with the rest retrieved from reference TRBV7-8 and TRBJ1-2, is GAGVSQSPRYKVAKRGQDVALRCDPISGHVSLFWYQQALGQGPEFLTYFQNEAQLDKSGLPSDRFFAERPEGSVSTLKIQRTQQEDSAVYLCASSLTREAWGYTFGSGTRLTVV.